Each of the 2 T cell receptor beta chains below was sequenced from the same sample in a study of blood T cell repertoires in COVID-19. Profiling relied on immunoSEQ multiplex PCR, and the TCRdb table lists in-frame clones only, not all of them. Of over 85,000 clones listed, roughly 90% were seen once; the top ten hold 2.3%. The sequencing input was peripheral blood. These TCRs come from a human donor with active COVID-19. The donor label of this sample is uncertain.

The chain combines TRBV2 with TRBJ2-5, with 7 bases fitting TRBD1. The germline V gene has CDR1 SNHLY and CDR2 FYNNEI. The CDR3 is made up of 13 amino acids. With V trimmed by 4 bases and J by 3 bases, 2 bases remained unmatched. CDR3 in amino acids: CASSGTGEETQYF. The CDR3 nucleotides are TGTGCCAGCAGTGGAACAGGGGAAGAGACCCAGTACTTC.

V is TRBV28 and J is TRBJ1-2, with 10 bases matching TRBD1. The V gene's germline CDR1 is MDHEN and CDR2 SYDVKM. The V segment lost 8 bases and the J segment 4 bases; nucleotides outside the gene matches: 10. The CDR3 is 15 amino acids. In DNA form, the CDR3 reads TGTGCCAGCCATCAGGCGGGACAGGGGTCCTATGGCTACACCTTC. Translating gives CASHQAGQGSYGYTF.